This TCR beta chain is drawn from a study of blood T cells in healthy people across ages. A second roughly 6 to 11 cycle PCR used barcoded and J-beta primers. TCRdb re-called the 5' RACE reads with MiXCR, one entry per CDR3 protein. Of around 1.5 million distinct CDR3 sequences listed, 55% to 75% are singletons. Turning to this clonotype: No antigen is known for it.

General observations from the study: Per million T cells, TCR beta diversity dropped roughly linearly as age increased. Both naive CD4+ cell counts and diversity were greater in long-lived donors than in aged donors.

The material sequenced was blood. The receptor's source is a man between 18 and 35 years old in good health.

CDR3 sequence: CASSFLQFF. CDR3 DNA: TGTGCCAGCAGTTTTCTGCAGTTCTTC. The V gene is TRBV12-3 or TRBV12-4, the J gene TRBJ2-1; D uncertain. V was cut by 3 bases and J by 12 bases, with 3 bases left in between. This CDR3 is 9 amino acids long.